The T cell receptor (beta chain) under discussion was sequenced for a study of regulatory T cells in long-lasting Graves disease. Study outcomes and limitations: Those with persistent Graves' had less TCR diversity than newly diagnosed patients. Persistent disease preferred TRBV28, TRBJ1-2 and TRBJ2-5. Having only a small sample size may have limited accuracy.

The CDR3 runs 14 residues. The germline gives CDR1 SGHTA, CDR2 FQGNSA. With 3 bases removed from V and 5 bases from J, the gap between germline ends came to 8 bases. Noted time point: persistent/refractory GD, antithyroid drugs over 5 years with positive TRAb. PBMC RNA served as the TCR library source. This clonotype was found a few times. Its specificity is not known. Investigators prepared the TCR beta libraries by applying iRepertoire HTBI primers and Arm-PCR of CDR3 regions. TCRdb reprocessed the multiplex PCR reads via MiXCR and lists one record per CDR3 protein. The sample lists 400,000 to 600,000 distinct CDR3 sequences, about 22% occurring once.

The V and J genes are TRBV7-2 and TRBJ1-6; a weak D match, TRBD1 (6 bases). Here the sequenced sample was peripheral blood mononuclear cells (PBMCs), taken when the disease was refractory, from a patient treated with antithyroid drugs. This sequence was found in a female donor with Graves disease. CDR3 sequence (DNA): TGTGCCAGCAGCTTGCAGGGGAATAATTCACCCCTCCACTTT. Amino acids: CASSLQGNNSPLHF.